Included here is one TCR beta chain sequence, with context. Its cognate antigen is unknown. The sample belongs to a study of OX40 agonist ivuxolimab in advanced cancers. As for the study in general: In this trial design, patients received ivuxolimab intravenously at 0.01 to 10 mg/kg every 2 weeks. Regarding the study as a whole: Among T cells, CD8+ cells averaged more expanded clones than CD4+ cells.

Enrollment shut out patients with autoimmune disease history or systemic immunosuppression. Profiled with immunoSEQ multiplex PCR; TCRdb holds only in-frame clones, not every one. The table records 71,000 or so clones, about 81% of them present only once. Between the trimmed V and J ends, which lost 9 bases and 11 bases, there was a span of 13 bases. This CDR3 comprises 10 residues. The germline CDR1 and CDR2 sequences are SGHNT and YENEEA. The source material was CD4+ or CD8+ T cells sorted from blood, sampled in a trial of the OX40 agonist ivuxolimab. The sequence was obtained from an adult with an advanced solid tumor such as melanoma, head and neck, liver or kidney cancer. The chain combines TRBV11-3 with TRBJ1-1, with D perhaps matching TRBD1 (6 bases). The CDR3 sequence is CARDSIWAFF. DNA of the CDR3: TGTGCCAGGGACAGTATTTGGGCTTTCTTT.